The rows below give T cell receptor beta chains drawn from one sample of a study of T cell clonotyping in hematopoietic cell transplantation. Profiled with immunoSEQ multiplex PCR; TCRdb holds only in-frame clones, not every one. The sample lists roughly 38,000 clones, over 75% occurring once. The material sequenced was peripheral blood mononuclear cells. The receptors were sampled from a woman aged 40 to 55 in good health. Some clones in this sample may be carry-over from other donors' samples. The CDR3 runs from the conserved cysteine through the conserved F or W. The D gene is left open where the match is weak. Rows may omit the clone size; those that give it use once, few, many or a size class.

D gene	V gene	J gene	clone size	CDR3 DNA	CDR3 protein
TRBD2	TRBV5-1	TRBJ2-3	.	TGCGCCAGCAGCCCAATCTCTAAACTAGCGGGGTCACAAGATACGCAGTATTTT	CASSPISKLAGSQDTQYF
.	TRBV6-5	TRBJ2-7	.	TGTGCCAGCAGCTCGACCCTAGACTACGAGCAGTACTTC	CASSSTLDYEQYF
.	TRBV5-6	TRBJ2-7	.	TGTGCCAGCAGCCCCGGCAGGATCTACGAGCAGTACTTC	CASSPGRIYEQYF
.	TRBV4-1	TRBJ1-4	.	TGCGCCAGCAGCCAAGCATCCCCAACTAATGAAAAACTGTTTTTT	CASSQASPTNEKLFF
.	TRBV4-2	TRBJ2-3	.	TGTGCCAGCAGCCCGTTAGATCGGGAGACAGATACGCAGTATTTT	CASSPLDRETDTQYF
.	TRBV11-3	TRBJ1-5	.	TGTGCCAGCAGCCTCCCAGGTGACTTATGGCCCCAGCATTTT	CASSLPGDLWPQHF
.	TRBV19	TRBJ2-7	.	TGTGCCACCGCGGGATCCTTCGCCTACGAGCAGTACTTC	CATAGSFAYEQYF
.	TRBV2	TRBJ2-7	.	TGTGCCAGCAATCGAGCAGGGGGACTCTACGAGCAGTACTTC	CASNRAGGLYEQYF
.	TRBV6-5	TRBJ1-2	.	TGTGCCAGCAGTTACTCGAACTATGGCTACACCTTC	CASSYSNYGYTF
TRBD1	TRBV28	TRBJ1-2	.	TGTGCCAGCAGTACGGGACAGCCATATGGCTACACCTTC	CASSTGQPYGYTF
TRBD1	TRBV28	TRBJ2-7	.	TGTGCCAGCAGGACGACAGGGGCCTACGAGCAGTACTTC	CASRTTGAYEQYF
.	TRBV7-9	TRBJ1-2	.	TGTGCCAGCAGCGGCCCAAGGACAGTCCCCTATGGCTACACCTTC	CASSGPRTVPYGYTF
.	TRBV19	TRBJ2-3	.	TGTGCCAGTAGCCAGGACTACTCTAGCACAGATACGCAGTATTTT	CASSQDYSSTDTQYF
TRBD1	TRBV27	TRBJ1-5	.	TGTGCCAGCAGAGGACAGGGGGCTTTAGATCAGCCCCAGCATTTT	CASRGQGALDQPQHF
.	TRBV6-1	TRBJ2-7	once	TGTGCCAGCAGTGAAAGAGGCGGAGAGCAGTACTTC	CASSERGGEQYF
TRBD2	TRBV9	TRBJ2-7	.	TGTGCCAGCAGCGTGAGCGGGCTAGCGGCCTACGAGCAGTACTTC	CASSVSGLAAYEQYF
.	TRBV7-9	TRBJ2-7	.	TGTGCCAGCAGCAGATGGATGGGGGCGAAAGGGAACTCCTACGAGCAGTACTTC	CASSRWMGAKGNSYEQYF
TRBD1	TRBV5-4	TRBJ1-5	few	TGTGCCGGATCGCCGGGACAGGGGTACAATCAGCCCCAGCATTTT	CAGSPGQGYNQPQHF
TRBD2	TRBV7-9	TRBJ2-7	.	TGTGCCAGCAGTAGACTAGCGGGAGGGGGATACGAGCAGTACTTC	CASSRLAGGGYEQYF
.	TRBV6-5	TRBJ1-1	.	TGTGCCAGCAGGTTTGCGGGGCGGTACACTGAAGCTTTCTTT	CASRFAGRYTEAFF
.	TRBV5-1	TRBJ1-3	.	TGCGCCAGCAGTACATCGGCAGCAGTAACTGGAAACACCATATATTTT	CASSTSAAVTGNTIYF
.	TRBV7-5	TRBJ2-1	once	TGTGCCAGAAGCGCGAGCACGGTAGTCTCCTACAATGAGCAGTTCTTC	CARSASTVVSYNEQFF
.	TRBV6-1	TRBJ2-1	few	TGTGCCAGCAGCGCATGGGAGCAGTTCTTC	CASSAWEQFF
TRBD1	TRBV5-1	TRBJ1-1	.	TGCGCCAGCAGCACCCGGACAGGGGCCGAGAACACTGAAGCTTTCTTT	CASSTRTGAENTEAFF
.	TRBV30	TRBJ1-2	once	TGTGCCTGGAAGAAAGGAGAGAGCTACAACTCTAACTATGGCTACACCTTC	CAWKKGESYNSNYGYTF
.	TRBV21-1	TRBJ1-1	.	TGTGCCAGGATTATAGGACAGAACACTGAAGCTTTCTTT	CARIIGQNTEAFF
.	TRBV19	TRBJ1-5	.	TGTGCCAGTAGTATAGTTGCAGGGGATCGTCAGCCCCAGCATTTT	CASSIVAGDRQPQHF
.	TRBV5-1	TRBJ2-7	once	TGCGCCAGCAGCTTGGTAGGGGCGGCCTACGAGCAGTACTTC	CASSLVGAAYEQYF
.	TRBV28	TRBJ1-2	.	TGTGCCAGCAGTTTAAATTTTGGGGATGGCTACACCTTC	CASSLNFGDGYTF
.	TRBV7-3	TRBJ1-2	.	TGTGCCAGCAGCTTAACATCGGAGGGGGATGGCTACACCTTC	CASSLTSEGDGYTF
.	TRBV11-2	TRBJ1-2	.	TGTGCCAGCAGCTTAGAACGGGGTAACTATGGCTACACCTTC	CASSLERGNYGYTF
.	TRBV19	TRBJ1-5	.	TGTGCCAGTAGTAACCGGGCAGATCAGCCCCAGCATTTT	CASSNRADQPQHF
.	TRBV6-5	TRBJ2-5	.	TGTGCCAGCAGCCTCGACTTGGAAGAGACCCAGTACTTC	CASSLDLEETQYF
TRBD1	TRBV19	TRBJ1-2	.	TGTGCCAGTACCCCGGACAGGGGCACTAACTATGGCTACACCTTC	CASTPDRGTNYGYTF
.	TRBV4-1	TRBJ1-4	.	TGCGCCAGCAGCCAAAGTGGAACTGCAACTAATGAAAAACTGTTTTTT	CASSQSGTATNEKLFF
.	TRBV28	TRBJ1-5	.	TGTGCCAGCATGGACCCGGAGAGCAATCAGCCCCAGCATTTT	CASMDPESNQPQHF
TRBD2	TRBV2	TRBJ2-1	once	TGTGCCAGCAGTACAGCGGGGGGGGGCTTCAATGAGCAGTTCTTC	CASSTAGGGFNEQFF
.	TRBV28	TRBJ1-3	.	TGTGCCAGCAGTCCAGGGGCAGCGTGGGGAAACACCATATATTTT	CASSPGAAWGNTIYF
TRBD1	TRBV4-2	TRBJ1-2	.	TGTGCCAGCAGCCAACCGAGACAGGGCGACTATGGCTACACCTTC	CASSQPRQGDYGYTF
.	TRBV6-5	TRBJ2-7	once	TGTGCCAGCAGTTGGGACGGGCAGAACGTCGAGCAGTACTTC	CASSWDGQNVEQYF
TRBD2	TRBV9	TRBJ2-3	.	TGTGCCAGCAGCGCCCCAGGGGCGGGAGGGGATACGCAGTATTTT	CASSAPGAGGDTQYF
.	TRBV4-2	TRBJ2-6	.	TGTGCCAGCAGCCAAGATCACTCCAGGGTTGCTGCTAGTGGGGCCAACGTCCTGACTTTC	CASSQDHSRVAASGANVLTF
TRBD1	TRBV11-1	TRBJ2-2	.	TGTGCCAGCAGCTCCCCTTGGGGACAGGCGAACACCGGGGAGCTGTTTTTT	CASSSPWGQANTGELFF
.	TRBV9	TRBJ2-3	.	TGTGCCAGCAGCGTAGTGGGGTCTTCAGATACGCAGTATTTT	CASSVVGSSDTQYF
.	TRBV5-6	TRBJ2-3	.	TGTGCCAGCAGCTTGGATCGGGGACAACTGACAGATACGCAGTATTTT	CASSLDRGQLTDTQYF
TRBD1	TRBV5-1	TRBJ2-5	.	TGCGCCAGCAGCACCGGGTACAGGGGGTTCCAAGAGACCCAGTACTTC	CASSTGYRGFQETQYF
.	TRBV4-3	TRBJ1-2	once	TGCGCCAGCAGCCAAGATCCCCTCGGAACCCTCTATGGCTACACCTTC	CASSQDPLGTLYGYTF
.	TRBV2	TRBJ2-6	.	TGTGCCAGCAGGGCCTCTGGGGCCAACGTCCTGACTTTC	CASRASGANVLTF
.	TRBV19	TRBJ2-6	.	TGTGCCAGTAGTATATACCCTACCTCAGGGGCCAACGTCCTGACTTTC	CASSIYPTSGANVLTF
.	TRBV6-6	TRBJ1-2	.	TGTGCCAGCAGTCCACAGGAGAGCTATGGCTACACCTTC	CASSPQESYGYTF
.	TRBV5-1	TRBJ2-4	once	TGCGCCAGCACCCCTGGCGCGAGGGGGGACATTCAGTACTTC	CASTPGARGDIQYF
.	TRBV20-1	TRBJ1-1	few	TGCAGTGCTAGTCGAACTGAAGCTTTCTTT	CSASRTEAFF
TRBD1	TRBV9	TRBJ2-3	.	TGTGCCAGCAGCGTAGTGGGACAGGATGGAGATACGCAGTATTTT	CASSVVGQDGDTQYF
.	TRBV19	TRBJ1-4	.	TGTGCCAGTAGCAGATCGCGACAGGATGAAAAACTGTTTTTT	CASSRSRQDEKLFF
TRBD1	TRBV27	TRBJ2-7	.	TGTGCCAGCAGTTTATCTAGCAGGGGGTCTAGCTCCTACGAGCAGTACTTC	CASSLSSRGSSSYEQYF
.	TRBV30	TRBJ1-5	.	TGTGCCTGGAGTAGACCGGGACGCCACAATCAGCCCCAGCATTTT	CAWSRPGRHNQPQHF
TRBD1	TRBV30	TRBJ2-7	.	TGTGCCTGGAGTGTATGGGACAGCACCTACGAGCAGTACTTC	CAWSVWDSTYEQYF